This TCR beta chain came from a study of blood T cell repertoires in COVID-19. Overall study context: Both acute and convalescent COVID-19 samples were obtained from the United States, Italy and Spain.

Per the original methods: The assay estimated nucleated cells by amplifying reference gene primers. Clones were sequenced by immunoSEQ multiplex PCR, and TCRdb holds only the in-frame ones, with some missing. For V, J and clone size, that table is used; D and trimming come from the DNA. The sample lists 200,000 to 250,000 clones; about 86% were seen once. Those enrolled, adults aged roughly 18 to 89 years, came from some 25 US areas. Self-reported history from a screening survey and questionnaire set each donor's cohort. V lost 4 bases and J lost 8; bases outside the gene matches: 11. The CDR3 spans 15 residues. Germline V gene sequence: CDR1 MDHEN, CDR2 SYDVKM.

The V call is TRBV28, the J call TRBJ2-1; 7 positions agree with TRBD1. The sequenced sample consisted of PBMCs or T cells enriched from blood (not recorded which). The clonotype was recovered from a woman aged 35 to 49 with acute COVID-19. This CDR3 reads CASSSRQGRLDEQFF. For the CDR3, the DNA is TGTGCCAGCAGTTCAAGACAGGGTCGATTGGATGAGCAGTTCTTC.